This T cell receptor beta chain derives from a study of blood T cells in healthy people across ages. A second about 6 to 11 cycle PCR used barcoded and J-beta primers. TCRdb analysed the 5' RACE reads with MiXCR anew, one entry per CDR3 protein. The table includes roughly 900,000 distinct CDR3 sequences, under 50% detected once. Losses at the gene ends were 4 bases for V and 8 bases for J; bases not matched to a gene: 9. Germline CDR1 is SGHRS and CDR2 is YFSETQ. The CDR3 totals 15 residues. Around 9.5 milliliters of peripheral blood were drawn from each donor. Findings of the study overall: In older individuals, TCR beta diversity per million T cells was lower, falling roughly linearly with age.

This clonotype occurred a few times. Its antigen is still unknown. The receptor comes from a man under 40 in good health. Sequencing used blood. The rearrangement links TRBV5-1 to TRBJ2-1; 10 bases fit TRBD1. The CDR3 sequence: CASSPAGQGYDEQFF. The CDR3, as DNA: TGCGCCAGCAGCCCGGCGGGACAGGGGTACGATGAGCAGTTCTTC.